Listed below are T cell receptor beta chains from one sample, sequenced in a study of cytomegalovirus exposure and HLA in healthy donors. The data were produced by immunoSEQ multiplex PCR, yet TCRdb's version contains in-frame clones alone and is incomplete. Counted here are tens of thousands of clones, around 66% occurring once; the ten biggest clones make up 14%. The sequenced sample consisted of PBMCs. These receptors all come from a male donor in good health and CMV-seropositive. Both conserved end residues are part of each CDR3. D genes are given only for firm matches. Clone size is given for some rows only: seen once, a few or many times, or a class if the clone is expanded.

J: TRBJ1-5; size: -; V: TRBV7-6; D: TRBD1; DNA: TGTGCCAGCAGCCGGGACAGGGTCGGTCAGCCCCAGCATTTT; CDR3: CASSRDRVGQPQHF
J: TRBJ1-1; size: -; V: TRBV6-1; D: -; DNA: TGTGCCAGCCAGGTGAACACTGAAGCTTTCTTT; CDR3: CASQVNTEAFF
J: TRBJ2-1; size: -; V: TRBV10-3; D: TRBD2; DNA: TGTGCCATCAGGCCCGTAGGTAGCGGGGGCAATGAGCAGTTCTTC; CDR3: CAIRPVGSGGNEQFF
J: TRBJ1-2; size: once; V: TRBV19; D: TRBD1; DNA: TGTGCCAGTAGTTTTCCTGACAGGGGGCCTGGCTACACCTTC; CDR3: CASSFPDRGPGYTF
J: TRBJ1-4; size: -; V: TRBV7-9; D: -; DNA: TGTGCCAGCAGCGCCAGTCCAGGGGTAGGGGAAAAACTGTTTTTT; CDR3: CASSASPGVGEKLFF
J: TRBJ2-7; size: -; V: TRBV6-1; D: -; DNA: TGTGCCAGCAGTGACTATGATTTCGACGAGCAGTACTTC; CDR3: CASSDYDFDEQYF
J: TRBJ1-1; size: few; V: TRBV30; D: TRBD1; DNA: TGTGCCTGGAGTGTACAGGGGGCAAAAGAGAACACTGAAGCTTTCTTT; CDR3: CAWSVQGAKENTEAFF
J: TRBJ2-1; size: few; V: TRBV5-4; D: -; DNA: TGTGCCAGCAGTCTGGGCTATATCTCTTACAATGAGCAGTTCTTC; CDR3: CASSLGYISYNEQFF
J: TRBJ1-5; size: -; V: TRBV7-2; D: -; DNA: TGTGCCAGCAGCTCGGACAGTAATCAGCCCCAGCATTTT; CDR3: CASSSDSNQPQHF
J: TRBJ2-7; size: -; V: TRBV30; D: TRBD2; DNA: TGTGCCTGGAGTGTATTGGGTCTAGCGGGGGTCGAGCAGTACTTC; CDR3: CAWSVLGLAGVEQYF
J: TRBJ1-1; size: -; V: TRBV19; D: -; DNA: TGTGCCAGTAGTTCATACATGAACACTGAAGCTTTCTTT; CDR3: CASSSYMNTEAFF
J: TRBJ1-1; size: -; V: TRBV7-2; D: TRBD1; DNA: TGTGCCAGCAGCTCACCTGTGCTGGGACAGGGTAACACTGAAGCTTTCTTT; CDR3: CASSSPVLGQGNTEAFF
J: TRBJ1-2; size: -; V: TRBV7-9; D: -; DNA: TGTGCCAGCAGCTTAGGGGGTGCGGGAGATGGCTACACCTTC; CDR3: CASSLGGAGDGYTF
J: TRBJ2-1; size: -; V: TRBV5-4; D: TRBD2; DNA: TGTGCCAGCAGCTTGGATACGGGACTAGCGGGATATGAGTTCTTC; CDR3: CASSLDTGLAGYEFF
J: TRBJ2-7; size: -; V: TRBV29-1; D: TRBD2; DNA: TGCAGCGTTGAAGAAACTAGCGGGGGCCTAGAGCAGTACTTC; CDR3: CSVEETSGGLEQYF
J: TRBJ1-1; size: -; V: TRBV5-4; D: TRBD1; DNA: TGTGCCAGCAGCTTGGAAGGGGGCGTATGGACTTTCTTT; CDR3: CASSLEGGVWTFF
J: TRBJ2-3; size: -; V: TRBV5-1; D: -; DNA: TGCGCCAGCAGCTTGGGTATGCGTACAGATACGCAGTATTTT; CDR3: CASSLGMRTDTQYF
J: TRBJ2-4; size: few; V: TRBV5-1; D: TRBD2; DNA: TGCGCCAGCAGCTTTGCCGGGACAGGGTGGACTAGCGGGGGCCAAGCCAAAAACATTCAGTACTTC; CDR3: CASSFAGTGWTSGGQAKNIQYF
J: TRBJ1-5; size: -; V: TRBV6-5; D: -; DNA: TGTGCCAGCAGTTTGGACCGGGGGAGGGGTCAGCCCCAGCATTTT; CDR3: CASSLDRGRGQPQHF
J: TRBJ1-1; size: few; V: TRBV15; D: -; DNA: TGTGCCACCAGCAGAGATCTGTCAGGAGCTTTCTTT; CDR3: CATSRDLSGAFF
J: TRBJ1-1; size: -; V: TRBV30; D: -; DNA: TGTGCCTGGAGTTATACAGGGAGCAACACTGAAGCTTTCTTT; CDR3: CAWSYTGSNTEAFF
J: TRBJ2-7; size: -; V: TRBV10-3; D: TRBD2; DNA: TGTGCCATCGGAGCAAGCGGGGGAGGTTACGAGCAGTACTTC; CDR3: CAIGASGGGYEQYF
J: TRBJ1-1; size: -; V: TRBV6-1; D: -; DNA: TGTGCCAGCAGGACAGAAATGAACACTGAAGCTTTCTTT; CDR3: CASRTEMNTEAFF